The entry that follows covers one TCR beta chain sequence. One base away lies a much larger clone, so this may be a sequencing read error. The CDR3 ends on some other residue instead of the conserved phenylalanine or tryptophan, so this is likely a read error. Amplified TCR beta CDR3 regions came from RNA transcripts. The HTBI set primed first-round TCR CDR3 RT-PCR. Each CDR3 protein is one row after TCRdb ran MiXCR on the multiplex PCR reads. The data show about 96,000 distinct CDR3 sequences, roughly 49% seen once. Diagnosis rested on symptoms, serum thyroxine and TRAb, thyroid ultrasound, and orbital computed tomography. This entry belongs to a study of T cells in Graves' hyperthyroidism and ophthalmopathy. The receptor was derived from a woman in her thirties or forties with Graves' hyperthyroidism. The sample taken for sequencing was blood.

The CDR3 protein is CASSVAPRQENTGELFL. CDR3 DNA sequence: TGTGCCAGCAGCGTAGCTCCGAGACAGGAGAACACCGGGGAGCTGTTTCTT. The chain recombines TRBV9 with TRBJ2-2; D is possibly TRBD1 (6 bases). Looked up from germline, CDR1 is SGDLS and CDR2 is YYNGEE. The CDR3 runs 17 residues. V was trimmed by 0 bases and J by 1 base, leaving 13 bases between them.